Listed here are 11 T cell receptor beta chains from one sample, sequenced in a study of Ad26.COV2.S vaccination and SARS-CoV-2 variants. Treatment defined: some 20 received Ad26.COV2.S at low or high dose, single or two shots; roughly five received placebo; per-sample allocation not given. Sampling happened 63 days after the first vaccine or placebo injection. The table came from immunoSEQ multiplex PCR; TCRdb's copy has only in-frame clones and leaves some out. The data hold some 300,000 clones, with around 84% observed a single time. This specimen consisted of peripheral blood, obtained in a trial of Ad26.COV2.S vaccine versus placebo. These receptor sequences come from a person aged 18-60 years who received the Ad26.COV2.S COVID-19 vaccine or a placebo.

CDR3 loop: CASSYLAGVSYNEQFF. The CDR3 nucleotides are TGTGCCAGCAGTTATCTAGCGGGGGTTTCCTACAATGAGCAGTTCTTC. The chain combines TRBV6-5 with TRBJ2-1, with TRBD2 matching 10 bases. Germline CDR1 reads MNHEY; CDR2 reads SVGAGI. The CDR3 extends over 16 amino acids. Losses at the gene ends were 3 bases for V and 1 base for J; bases not matched to a gene: 3.

This clone was seen more than once but under ten times. The genes are TRBV7-6 and TRBJ1-3, with unresolved D. The CDR3 consists of 14 residues. CDR1 is SGHVS and CDR2 is FNYEAQ in the germline V gene. Trimming removed 0 bases at V and 2 bases at J, with 5 bases between. The CDR3 reads CASSLAGAGNTIYF. CDR3 coding DNA: TGTGCCAGCAGCTTAGCCGGGGCTGGAAACACCATATATTTT.

The chain employs TRBV5-1 and TRBJ2-5, with 12 bases that match TRBD2. After removal of 4 bases from V and 2 bases from J, the junction contained 6 bases not matched to a gene. The CDR3 contains 16 residues. Germline V gives CDR1 SGHRS, CDR2 YFSETQ. The CDR3, as DNA: TGCGCCAGCAGCCCCCGACTAGCGGGGGTTCAAGAGACCCAGTACTTC. As protein: CASSPRLAGVQETQYF.

The rearrangement uses TRBV5-6 and TRBJ1-2; 11 nucleotides line up with TRBD1. Germline V gives CDR1 SGHDT, CDR2 YYEEEE. The J segment lost 8 bases and the V segment lost 3 bases, leaving 6 bases of the junction unmatched. CDR3 length: 14 residues. The CDR3: CASSSDRGRWGYTF. The CDR3 region has the DNA TGTGCCAGCAGCTCGGACAGGGGGCGATGGGGCTACACCTTC.

With respect to this clone: The junction differs from germline at one of its ends, possibly a read error. The CDR3 coding sequence is TGTGCCTGGGGGACTAAATCGGACAGAAGTCACTTC. Protein product: CAWGTKSDRSHF. The J gene is TRBJ1-2, the V gene TRBV30; a weak D match, TRBD1 (6 bases). This CDR3 spans 12 amino acids. CDR1 GTSNPN and CDR2 SVGIG come from the germline V gene (reference sequence). The full variable domain, its missing parts supplied by reference TRBV30 and TRBJ1-2, is SQTIHQWPATLVQPVGSPLSLECTVEGTSNPNLYWYRQAAGRGLQLLFYSVGIGQISSEVPQNLSASRPQDRQFILSSKKLLLSDSGFYLCAWGTKSDRSHFGSGTRLTVV.

This chain uses TRBV5-1 with TRBJ2-5, with a weak D call TRBD2 (6 bases). The CDR3 extends over 16 amino acids. CDR1 is SGHRS and CDR2 is YFSETQ in the germline V gene. Trimming pared 0 bases from V and 1 base from J, leaving 13 bases between. The CDR3 DNA sequence: TGCGCCAGCAGCTTGGGACCCATGACTAGCCAAGAGACCCAGTACTTC. Translated: CASSLGPMTSQETQYF.

This chain connects TRBV6-5 to TRBJ1-2; D perhaps matches TRBD1 (5 bases). Trimming removed 8 bases from V and 0 bases from J, with 10 bases in between. This CDR3 comprises 13 residues. Germline CDR1 and CDR2: MNHEY and SVGAGI. CDR3 sequence: CASRDGPNYGYTF. CDR3 DNA sequence: TGTGCCAGCCGGGACGGACCTAACTATGGCTACACCTTC.

This clone was recorded once. This chain links TRBV6-1 with TRBJ1-2; D might be TRBD1 (6 bases). Deletions cut 11 bases from V and 1 base from J, with 14 bases between. Germline lookup yields CDR1 MNHNS and CDR2 SASEGT. CDR3 size: 13 residues. The DNA of the CDR3 is TGTGCCGGCCAACAGGGATTTAACTATGGCTACACCTTC. Translation gives CAGQQGFNYGYTF.

The rearrangement links TRBV5-1 to TRBJ1-1; a possible D gene is TRBD1 (5 bases). The length of the CDR3 is 15 residues. The germline gives CDR1 SGHRS, CDR2 YFSETQ. V lost 0 bases, J lost 4 bases, and 13 bases lay in between. This CDR3 is CASSLEGGGITEAFF. CDR3 nucleotides: TGCGCCAGCAGCTTGGAAGGCGGGGGAATCACTGAAGCTTTCTTT.

The chain couples TRBV2 to TRBJ1-6; no clear D gene. CDR1 and CDR2 (germline): SNHLY, FYNNEI. This CDR3 contains 13 residues. V lost 8 bases, J lost 7 bases, and 12 bases lay in between. DNA of the CDR3: TGTGCCAGCCGAAACGACGGAAATTCACCCCTCCACTTT. This gives the protein CASRNDGNSPLHF.

The chain combines TRBV27 with TRBJ1-6; D is perhaps TRBD1 (6 bases). The V gene lost 10 bases and the J gene lost 3 bases, with 16 bases spanning the gap. This CDR3 has 15 amino acids. Germline V gives CDR1 MNHEY, CDR2 SMNVEV (reference sequence). DNA of the CDR3: TGTGCCACCGCGGACAGCCTCTACTATAATTCACCCCTCCACTTT. The encoded protein is CATADSLYYNSPLHF.